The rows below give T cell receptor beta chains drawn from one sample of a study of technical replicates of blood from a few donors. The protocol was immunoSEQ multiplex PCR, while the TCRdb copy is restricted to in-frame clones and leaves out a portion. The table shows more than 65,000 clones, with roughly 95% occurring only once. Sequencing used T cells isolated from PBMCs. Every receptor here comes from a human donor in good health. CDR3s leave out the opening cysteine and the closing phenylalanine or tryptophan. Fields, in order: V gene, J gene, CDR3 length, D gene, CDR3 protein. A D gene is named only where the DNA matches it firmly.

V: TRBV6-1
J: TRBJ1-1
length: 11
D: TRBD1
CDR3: ASSRQGAGEAF

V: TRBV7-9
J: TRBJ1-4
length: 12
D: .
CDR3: ASSYPRTNEKLF

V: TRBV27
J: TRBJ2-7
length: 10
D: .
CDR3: ASSLGGSEQY

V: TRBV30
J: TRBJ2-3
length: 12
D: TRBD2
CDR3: AWQLAGGLDTQY

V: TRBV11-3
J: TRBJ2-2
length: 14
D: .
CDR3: ATLHRDRLNTGELF

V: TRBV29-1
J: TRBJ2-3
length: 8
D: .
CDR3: SVYQYTQY

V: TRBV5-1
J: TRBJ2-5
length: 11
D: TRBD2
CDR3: ASSFSGGETQY

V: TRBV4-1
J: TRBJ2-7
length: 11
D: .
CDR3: ASSQDAYYEQY

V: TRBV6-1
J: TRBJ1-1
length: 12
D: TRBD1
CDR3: ASRKTGVFTEAF

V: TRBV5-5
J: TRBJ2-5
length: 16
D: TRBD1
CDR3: ASSYPGTGGYEQETQY

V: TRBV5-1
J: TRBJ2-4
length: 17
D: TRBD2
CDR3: ASSLVASGSIQAKNIQY

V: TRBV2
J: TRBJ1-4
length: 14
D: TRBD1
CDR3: ASSEEQGGTHEKLF

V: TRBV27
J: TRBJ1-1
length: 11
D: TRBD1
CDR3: ASSLDRGGEAF

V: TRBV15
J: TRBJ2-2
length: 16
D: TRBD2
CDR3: ATSRDPGLAGDTGELF

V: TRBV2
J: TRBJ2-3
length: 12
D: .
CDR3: ASSGSLVVYTQY

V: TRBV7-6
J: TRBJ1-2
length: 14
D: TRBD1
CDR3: ASSLSATGVGYGYT

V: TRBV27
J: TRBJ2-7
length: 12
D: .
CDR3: ASKEQYSTYEQY

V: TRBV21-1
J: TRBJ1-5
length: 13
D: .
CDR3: ASSGWDRACQPQH

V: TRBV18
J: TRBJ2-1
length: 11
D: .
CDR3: ASSPTEVYEQF

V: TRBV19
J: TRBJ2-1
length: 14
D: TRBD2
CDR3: ASTRTSGSLFNEQF

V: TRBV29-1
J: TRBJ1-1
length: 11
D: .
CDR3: SAVRELNTEAF

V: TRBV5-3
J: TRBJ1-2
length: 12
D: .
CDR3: ARSLGLFPGGYT

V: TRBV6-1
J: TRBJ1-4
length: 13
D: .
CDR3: ASVYTTGTQEKLF

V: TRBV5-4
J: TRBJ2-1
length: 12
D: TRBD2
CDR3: ASSFGGGRREQF

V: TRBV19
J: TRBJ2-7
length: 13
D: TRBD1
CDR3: ASSERGRTSYEQY

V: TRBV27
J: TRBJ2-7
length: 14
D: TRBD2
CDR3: ASSLSISGSSYEQY

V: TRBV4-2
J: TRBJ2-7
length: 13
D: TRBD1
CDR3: ASSRSGQGNYEQY

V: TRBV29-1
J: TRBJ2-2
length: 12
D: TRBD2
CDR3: SVVTSGNGGELF

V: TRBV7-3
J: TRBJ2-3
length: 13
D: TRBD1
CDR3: ASSLRQGATDTQY

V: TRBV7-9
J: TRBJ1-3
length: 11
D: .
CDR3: ASSLDTRNTIY

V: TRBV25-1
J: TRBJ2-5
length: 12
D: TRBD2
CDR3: ASSELGSGETQY

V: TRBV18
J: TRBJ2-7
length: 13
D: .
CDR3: ASSPNGVQTYEQY

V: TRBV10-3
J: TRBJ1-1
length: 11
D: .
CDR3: AISDRGNTEAF

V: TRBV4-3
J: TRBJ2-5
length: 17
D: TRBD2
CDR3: ASSQDPGTSGGFQETQY

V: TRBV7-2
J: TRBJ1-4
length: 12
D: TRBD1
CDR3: ASSSGTGTEKLF

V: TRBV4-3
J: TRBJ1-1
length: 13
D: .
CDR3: ASSQEMGRISEAF

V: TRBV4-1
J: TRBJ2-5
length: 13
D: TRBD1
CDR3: ASSQAGQVQETQY

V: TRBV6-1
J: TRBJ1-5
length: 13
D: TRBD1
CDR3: ASSEIDRGNQPQH

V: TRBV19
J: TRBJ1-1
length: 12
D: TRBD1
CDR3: ASSRQGMGTEAF

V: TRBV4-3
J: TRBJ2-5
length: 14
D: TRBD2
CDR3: ASSQNSLAGGETQY

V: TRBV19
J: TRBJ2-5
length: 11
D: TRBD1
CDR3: ASSIRGQETQY

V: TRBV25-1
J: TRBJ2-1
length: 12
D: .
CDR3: ASSGRVGSNEQF

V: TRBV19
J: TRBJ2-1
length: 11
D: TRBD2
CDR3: ASSIQRGGEQF

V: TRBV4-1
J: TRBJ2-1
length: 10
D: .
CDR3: ASSLSKNEQF

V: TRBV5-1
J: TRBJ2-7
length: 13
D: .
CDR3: ASSLGGQPTYEQY

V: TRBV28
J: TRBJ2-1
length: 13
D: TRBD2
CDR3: ASTPGLAVYNEQF

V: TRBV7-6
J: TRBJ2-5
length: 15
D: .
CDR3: ASSPGWARPLWETQY

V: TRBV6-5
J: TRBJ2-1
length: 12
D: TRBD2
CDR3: ASSPGTSGRGGF

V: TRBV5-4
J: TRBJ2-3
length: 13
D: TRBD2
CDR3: ASSPGLGGTDTQY

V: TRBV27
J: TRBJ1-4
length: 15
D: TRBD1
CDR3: ASSFGVPGTVNEKLF

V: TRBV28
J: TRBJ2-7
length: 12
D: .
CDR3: ASSPEDTSYEQY

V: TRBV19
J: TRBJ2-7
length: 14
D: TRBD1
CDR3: ASSIARGQGSQEQY

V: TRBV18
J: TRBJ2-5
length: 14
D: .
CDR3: ASSLTNFAGTETQY

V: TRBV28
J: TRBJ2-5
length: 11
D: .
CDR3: ASSLWGEETQY

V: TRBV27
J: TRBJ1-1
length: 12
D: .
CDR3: ASSLGEINTEAF

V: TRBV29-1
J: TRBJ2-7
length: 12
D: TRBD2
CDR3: SVVSSGVPYEQY

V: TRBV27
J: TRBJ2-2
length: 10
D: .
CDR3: ASSWGAGELF